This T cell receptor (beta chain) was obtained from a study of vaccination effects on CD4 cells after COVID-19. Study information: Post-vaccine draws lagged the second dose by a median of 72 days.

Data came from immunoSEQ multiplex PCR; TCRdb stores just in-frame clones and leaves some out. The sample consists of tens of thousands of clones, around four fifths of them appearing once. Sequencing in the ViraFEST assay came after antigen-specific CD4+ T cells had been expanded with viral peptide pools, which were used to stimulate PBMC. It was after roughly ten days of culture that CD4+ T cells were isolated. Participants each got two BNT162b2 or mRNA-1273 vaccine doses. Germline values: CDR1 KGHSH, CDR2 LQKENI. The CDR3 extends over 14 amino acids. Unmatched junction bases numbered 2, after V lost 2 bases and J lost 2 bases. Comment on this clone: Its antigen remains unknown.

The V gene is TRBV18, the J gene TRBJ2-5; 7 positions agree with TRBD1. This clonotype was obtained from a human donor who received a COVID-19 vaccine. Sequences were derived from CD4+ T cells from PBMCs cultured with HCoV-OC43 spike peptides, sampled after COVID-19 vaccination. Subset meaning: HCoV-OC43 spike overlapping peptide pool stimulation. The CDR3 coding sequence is TGTGCCAGCTCACCATCGGGACAGCAAGAGACCCAGTACTTC. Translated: CASSPSGQQETQYF.